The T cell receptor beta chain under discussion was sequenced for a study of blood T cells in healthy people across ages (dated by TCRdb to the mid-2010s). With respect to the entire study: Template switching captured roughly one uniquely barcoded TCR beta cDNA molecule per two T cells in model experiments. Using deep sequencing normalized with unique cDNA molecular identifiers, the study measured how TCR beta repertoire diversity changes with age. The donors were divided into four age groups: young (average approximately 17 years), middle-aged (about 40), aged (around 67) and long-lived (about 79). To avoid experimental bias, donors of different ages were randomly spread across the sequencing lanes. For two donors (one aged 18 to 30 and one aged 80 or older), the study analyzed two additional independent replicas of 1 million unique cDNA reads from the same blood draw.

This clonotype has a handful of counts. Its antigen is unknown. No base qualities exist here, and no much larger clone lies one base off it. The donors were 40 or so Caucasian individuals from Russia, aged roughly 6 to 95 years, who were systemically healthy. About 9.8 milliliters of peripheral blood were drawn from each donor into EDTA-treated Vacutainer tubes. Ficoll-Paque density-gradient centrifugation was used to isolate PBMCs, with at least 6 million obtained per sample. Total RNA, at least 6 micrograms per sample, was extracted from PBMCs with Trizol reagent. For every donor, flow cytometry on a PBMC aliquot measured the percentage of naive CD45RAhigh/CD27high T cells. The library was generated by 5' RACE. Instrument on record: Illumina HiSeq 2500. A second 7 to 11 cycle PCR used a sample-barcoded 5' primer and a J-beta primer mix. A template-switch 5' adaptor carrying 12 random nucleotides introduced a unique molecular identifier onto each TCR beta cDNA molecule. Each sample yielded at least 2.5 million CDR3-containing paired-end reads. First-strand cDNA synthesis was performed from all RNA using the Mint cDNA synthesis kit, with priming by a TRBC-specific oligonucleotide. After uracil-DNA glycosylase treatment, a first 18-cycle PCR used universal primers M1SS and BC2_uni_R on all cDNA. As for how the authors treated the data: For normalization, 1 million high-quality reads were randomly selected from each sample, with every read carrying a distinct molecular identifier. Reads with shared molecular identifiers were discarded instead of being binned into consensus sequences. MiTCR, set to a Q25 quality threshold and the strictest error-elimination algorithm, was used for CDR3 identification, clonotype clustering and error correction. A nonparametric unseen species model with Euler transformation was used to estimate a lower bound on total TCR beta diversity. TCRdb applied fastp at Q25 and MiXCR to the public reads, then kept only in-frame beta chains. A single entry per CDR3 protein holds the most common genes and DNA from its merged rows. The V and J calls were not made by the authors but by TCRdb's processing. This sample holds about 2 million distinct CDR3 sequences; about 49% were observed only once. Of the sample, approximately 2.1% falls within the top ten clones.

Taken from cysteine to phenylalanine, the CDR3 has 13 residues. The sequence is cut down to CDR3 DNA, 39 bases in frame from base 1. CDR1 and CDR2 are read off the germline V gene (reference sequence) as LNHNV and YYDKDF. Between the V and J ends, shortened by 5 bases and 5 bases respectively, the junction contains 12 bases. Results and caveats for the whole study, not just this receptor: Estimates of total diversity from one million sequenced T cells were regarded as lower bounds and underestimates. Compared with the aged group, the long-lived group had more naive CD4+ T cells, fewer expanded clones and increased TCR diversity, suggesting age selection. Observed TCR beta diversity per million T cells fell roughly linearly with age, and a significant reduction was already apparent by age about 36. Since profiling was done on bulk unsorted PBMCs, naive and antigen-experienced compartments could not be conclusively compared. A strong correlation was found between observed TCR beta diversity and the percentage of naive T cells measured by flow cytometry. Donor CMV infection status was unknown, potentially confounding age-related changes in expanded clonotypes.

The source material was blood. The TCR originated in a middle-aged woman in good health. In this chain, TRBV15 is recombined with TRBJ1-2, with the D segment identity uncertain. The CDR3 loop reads CATSSLSGYGYTF. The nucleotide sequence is TGTGCCACCAGCTCCCTATCCGGTTATGGCTACACCTTC. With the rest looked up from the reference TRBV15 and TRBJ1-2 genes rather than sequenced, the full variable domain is DAMVIQNPRYQVTQFGKPVTLSCSQTLNHNVMYWYQQKSSQAPKLLFHYYDKDFNNEADTPDNFQSRRPNTSFCFLDIRSPGLGDTAMYLCATSSLSGYGYTFGSGTRLTVV.